The 28 T cell receptor beta chains below come from one sample, sequenced in a study of early T cells in non-severe SARS-CoV-2 infection. TCRdb fed the 5' RACE reads into MiXCR, producing one record per CDR3 protein. In the table there are tens of thousands of distinct CDR3 sequences, 5.5% to 7.5% of which are singletons. The sequencing input was whole blood. Receptors originate from an adult who was a healthcare worker with PCR-confirmed SARS-CoV-2 infection or an uninfected control (not recorded which).

The chain recombines TRBV6-2 or TRBV6-3 with TRBJ2-1, with D unclear. V lost 2 bases and J lost 0, with 17 bases in between. The CDR3 totals 18 residues. CDR1 and CDR2 (germline): MNHEY, SVGEGT. The CDR3 coding sequence is TGTGCCAGCAGTTACCCCCCTTGGACCTTTAGCTCCTACAATGAGCAGTTCTTC. Encoded protein: CASSYPPWTFSSYNEQFF.

V and J are TRBV29-1 and TRBJ1-1; weak D call: TRBD1 (5 bases). The CDR3 is made up of 13 amino acids. Trimming took 4 bases from V and 2 from J, leaving 11 bases between them. CDR1 SQVTM and CDR2 ANQGSEA come from the germline V gene. CDR3 sequence: CSVARGGNTEAFF. In nucleotides, the CDR3 is TGCAGCGTTGCTAGGGGAGGTAACACTGAAGCTTTCTTT.

This clonotype showed up many times. This rearrangement joins TRBV7-7 to TRBJ2-1; no definite D call. The ends were cut back, 1 base at V and 0 bases at J, with 7 bases in the middle. CDR3 length: 15 amino acids. Germline CDR1 and CDR2: SSHAT and FNYEAQ (reference sequence). CDR3 bases: TGTGCCAGCAGCTTAGACTGGAGCTCCTACAATGAGCAGTTCTTC. Amino acids: CASSLDWSSYNEQFF. Variable domain in full (rest from reference TRBV7-7 and TRBJ2-1): GAGVSQSPRYKVTKRGQDVTLRCDPISSHATLYWYQQALGQGPEFLTYFNYEAQPDKSGLPSDRFSAERPEGSISTLTIQRTEQRDSAMYRCASSLDWSSYNEQFFGPGTRLTVL.

This clonotype has just a few counts. The V gene is TRBV20-1, the J gene TRBJ2-1; D is uncertain. This CDR3 comprises 13 residues. Trimming removed 1 base from V and 5 bases from J, with 9 bases in between. Germline V CDR1 and CDR2: DFQATT, SNEGSKA (reference sequence). The CDR3 loop reads CSARAAVNNEQFF. The CDR3 DNA is TGCAGTGCTAGAGCGGCAGTCAACAATGAGCAGTTCTTC.

This clonotype appeared many times. The chain has TRBV20-1 and TRBJ1-3; D call uncertain. V dropped 3 bases and J dropped 8 bases, with 8 bases sitting between them. The CDR3 runs 11 residues. Germline V gene sequence: CDR1 DFQATT, CDR2 SNEGSKA (reference sequence). This CDR3 reads CSARLLDTIYF. For the CDR3, the DNA is TGCAGTGCTAGGTTGCTCGACACCATATATTTT.

This clonotype has more than one count but fewer than ten. J is TRBJ2-7 and V is TRBV20-1, with 7 bases identical to TRBD1. Trimming took 4 bases from V and 3 from J; bases not matched to a gene: 6. CDR1 DFQATT and CDR2 SNEGSKA come from the germline V gene (reference sequence). CDR3 length equals 13 residues. CDR3 in amino acids: CSATRQGNYEQYF. The CDR3 region has the DNA TGCAGTGCTACAAGACAGGGTAACTACGAGCAGTACTTC.

This clonotype has more than one count but fewer than ten. The chain joins TRBV7-2 to TRBJ2-7; the D is unclear. Per germline, CDR1 SGHTA and CDR2 FQGNSA. Trimming shortened V by 5 bases and J by 6 bases, and 14 bases separated the two germline ends. The length of the CDR3 is 13 residues. The CDR3: CASSRTQVSEQYF. CDR3 bases: TGTGCCAGCAGCCGCACCCAAGTATCCGAGCAGTACTTC.

The CDR3 region is CSVSGSYEQYF. The CDR3, as DNA: TGCAGCGTCTCAGGGAGCTACGAGCAGTACTTC. The V call is TRBV29-1, the J call TRBJ2-7; tentatively, D is TRBD1 or TRBD2 (5 bases each). Trimming removed 6 bases at V and 3 bases at J, with 9 bases between. CDR3 length: 11 residues. Germline CDR1 SQVTM, CDR2 ANQGSEA.

This clonotype has ten or more counts. V usage is TRBV6-5 and J usage is TRBJ1-5; possibly TRBD1 for D (5 bases). The germline V and J ends were trimmed by 6 bases and 0 bases, with 15 bases remaining between them. CDR3 size: 16 residues. The germline V gene has CDR1 MNHEY and CDR2 SVGAGI. The CDR3: CASRSGGAPSNQPQHF. The CDR3 DNA reads as TGTGCCAGCAGATCTGGAGGGGCCCCTAGCAATCAGCCCCAGCATTTT.

This clonotype has only a few counts. The rearrangement uses TRBV11-2 and TRBJ2-5; the D gene is possibly TRBD1 (5 bases). Germline values: CDR1 SGHAT, CDR2 FQNNGV. V gave up 1 base and J gave up 5 bases, with 11 bases separating them. The CDR3 extends over 14 amino acids. The DNA of the CDR3 is TGTGCCAGCAGCTTAGGGGGCGTACCGGAGACCCAGTACTTC. Residues: CASSLGGVPETQYF.

This clonotype occurred a few times. J is TRBJ2-7 and V is TRBV6-2 or TRBV6-3; D is unclear. V was pared by 6 bases and J by 1 base, with 13 bases between. In germline, CDR1 is MNHEY, CDR2 SVGEGT. The CDR3 is made up of 14 amino acids. The CDR3 here is CASRTHPPSYEQYF. The CDR3 DNA is TGTGCCAGCAGAACACACCCCCCATCCTACGAGCAGTACTTC.

The rearrangement joins TRBV10-1 to TRBJ1-5; D perhaps matches TRBD1 (5 bases). Trimming took 0 bases from V and 6 from J, leaving 6 bases between them. This CDR3 contains 13 residues. The germline V gene encodes CDR1 WNHNN and CDR2 SYGVQD (reference sequence). CDR3 region: CASSESGGQPQHF. In DNA form, the CDR3 reads TGCGCCAGCAGTGAGTCGGGGGGTCAGCCCCAGCATTTT.

This clonotype was detected only a few times. CDR3 amino acids: CASSATGGLSEYNSPLHF. CDR3 nucleotide sequence: TGTGCCAGCAGTGCGACAGGGGGCTTATCGGAGTATAATTCACCCCTCCACTTT. This sequence joins TRBV27 and TRBJ1-6, with 10 bases that match TRBD1. CDR3 length: 18 residues. With V trimmed by 5 bases and J by 4 bases, 11 bases remained unmatched. The germline CDR1 and CDR2 sequences are MNHEY and SMNVEV (reference sequence).

The rearrangement joins TRBV6-5 to TRBJ1-6; D unresolved. Germline CDR1 and CDR2: MNHEY and SVGAGI. Trimming took 6 bases from V and 5 from J, leaving 17 bases between them. The CDR3 has 16 residues. CDR3 sequence reads: CASSPRVGRHNSPLHF. The CDR3 region has the DNA TGTGCCAGCAGCCCCCGTGTTGGAAGACATAATTCACCCCTCCACTTT.

The J gene is TRBJ2-1, the V gene TRBV7-2; TRBD2 matches at 10 bases. The CDR3 has 15 residues. J lost 7 bases, V lost 2 bases, and 5 bases had no gene match. Germline-derived CDR1 and CDR2 are SGHTA and FQGNSA. For the CDR3, the DNA is TGTGCCAGCAGCTTAAAACTAGCGGGAAAAAATGAGCAGTTCTTC. Amino acid sequence: CASSLKLAGKNEQFF.

This clonotype was seen many times. V and J are TRBV7-6 and TRBJ1-4; no clear D. V was cut by 3 bases and J by 7 bases, with 9 bases left in between. Germline values: CDR1 SGHVS, CDR2 FNYEAQ. The CDR3 sequence is 13 residues long. The CDR3 loop reads CASSFPGSEKLFF. The CDR3, as DNA: TGTGCCAGCAGCTTTCCCGGTTCTGAAAAACTGTTTTTT.

In this sample, this clonotype turned up many times. This chain joins TRBV6-5 and TRBJ2-2; 7 bases are a match to TRBD1. The CDR3 length is 15 residues. Trimming at V came to 7 bases and at J to 4 bases, leaving 9 bases not matched to a gene. The V gene's germline CDR1 is MNHEY and CDR2 SVGAGI. This chain's CDR3 is CASMWTGHGTGELFF. CDR3 nucleotide sequence: TGTGCCAGCATGTGGACAGGCCATGGCACCGGGGAGCTGTTTTTT.

Many counts were recorded for this clonotype. The chain employs TRBV20-1 and TRBJ2-1; 7 nucleotides line up with TRBD2. The V and J ends lost 5 bases and 8 bases, in that order; junction bases with no gene match: 6. There are 12 residues in the CDR3. Germline V lookup: CDR1 DFQATT, CDR2 SNEGSKA (reference sequence). In nucleotides, the CDR3 is TGCAGTGCTTTAGCGGGTAACCATGAGCAGTTCTTC. Protein product: CSALAGNHEQFF.

In its sample, this clonotype was seen many times. CDR3 DNA sequence: TGTGCCAGCAGTTCGCGACAGGGGTCTCAGCCCCAGCATTTT. Protein sequence: CASSSRQGSQPQHF. This sequence joins TRBV6-5 and TRBJ1-5, with 8 bases fitting TRBD1. The V and J ends lost 4 bases and 6 bases, in that order; junction bases with no gene match: 5. CDR1 and CDR2 from the germline V gene are MNHEY and SVGAGI. The length of the CDR3 is 14 residues.

The CDR3 DNA reads as TGCAGCGTTGAGTCCCCTCTCAAGTACAATGAGCAGTTCTTC. Translating gives CSVESPLKYNEQFF. The gene calls are TRBV29-1 and TRBJ2-1, with D hard to call. V was pared by 3 bases and J by 4 bases, with 13 bases between. CDR3 length: 14 amino acids. Looked up from germline, CDR1 is SQVTM and CDR2 is ANQGSEA.

CDR3 in amino acids: CASSLRQGAKRGNTGELFF. The CDR3 region has the DNA TGTGCCAGCAGTCTCCGACAGGGCGCGAAGCGGGGGAACACCGGGGAGCTGTTTTTT. This chain uses TRBV12-3 or TRBV12-4 with TRBJ2-2, with D perhaps matching TRBD1 or TRBD2 (7 bases each). V was shortened by 5 bases and J by 1 base, with 23 bases between the two germline ends. This CDR3 is 19 amino acids long.

In this sample, this clonotype turned up many times. This chain connects TRBV6-2 or TRBV6-3 to TRBJ2-1; D unclear. V was trimmed by 2 bases and J by 2 bases, leaving 1 base between them. Germline assignment: CDR1 MNHEY and CDR2 SVGEGT. The CDR3 contains 12 residues. CDR3 amino acids: CASSYAYNEQFF. CDR3 sequence (DNA): TGTGCCAGCAGTTACGCCTACAATGAGCAGTTCTTC.

The V call is TRBV19, the J call TRBJ2-1; no reliable D call. V lost 5 bases and J lost 5, with 13 bases in between. CDR3 length: 14 amino acids. Per germline, CDR1 LNHDA and CDR2 SQIVND (reference sequence). The CDR3 nucleotides are TGTGCCAGTAGTCTCAAGGCCGGAGACAATGAGCAGTTCTTC. Translating it yields CASSLKAGDNEQFF.

This chain joins TRBV7-2 and TRBJ2-7; TRBD2 is a possible D gene (5 bases). CDR1 is SGHTA and CDR2 is FQGNSA in the germline V gene. Trimming took 2 bases from V and 3 from J, leaving 8 bases between them. There are 13 residues in the CDR3. Written as DNA, the CDR3 is TGTGCCAGCAGCTTATCGGGATACTACGAGCAGTACTTC. Protein: CASSLSGYYEQYF.

This clonotype occurred many times. The chain couples TRBV20-1 to TRBJ2-7, with TRBD1 matching over 9 bases. The V and J ends lost 6 bases and 0 bases, in that order; junction bases with no gene match: 9. The CDR3 consists of 15 residues. Germline-derived CDR1 and CDR2 are DFQATT and SNEGSKA (reference sequence). The CDR3 nucleotides read TGCAGTGCCATTGCCGGGACAGGGTTCTCCTACGAGCAGTACTTC. This gives the protein CSAIAGTGFSYEQYF.

This clonotype was recorded many times. The genes are TRBV30 and TRBJ1-1; D not resolved. Germline lookup yields CDR1 GTSNPN and CDR2 SVGIG (reference sequence). This CDR3 comprises 11 residues. The V and J ends lost 2 bases and 10 bases respectively, with 11 bases between them. The chain's CDR3 is CAWSPGSRAFF. The CDR3 coding sequence is TGTGCCTGGAGTCCGGGCTCCCGAGCTTTCTTT.

Many counts were recorded for this clonotype. The gene calls are TRBV6-5 and TRBJ1-1; 8 bases are shared with TRBD1. There are 16 residues in the CDR3. Losses at the gene ends were 5 bases for V and 1 base for J; bases not matched to a gene: 9. Germline loops: CDR1 MNHEY, CDR2 SVGAGI. The DNA for the CDR3 is TGTGCCAGCAGTACCCGGACAGGGATCAAGAACACTGAAGCTTTCTTT. Translation: CASSTRTGIKNTEAFF.

In its sample, this clonotype was seen a few times. V usage is TRBV20-1 and J usage is TRBJ2-1; D may be TRBD2 (5 bases). Per germline, CDR1 DFQATT and CDR2 SNEGSKA (reference sequence). V was trimmed by 6 bases and J by 3 bases, leaving 9 bases between them. CDR3 length equals 12 residues. For the CDR3, the DNA is TGCAGTGCCATCCGGGACTACAATGAGCAGTTCTTC. It translates to CSAIRDYNEQFF.